Here is one T cell receptor beta chain with its context. Its antigen is as yet unknown. The data derive from a study of shared clonotypes between healthy human individuals. Assay: immunoSEQ multiplex PCR; the TCRdb copy retains only in-frame clones and omits some. The data show around 650,000 clones, 95% to 96% seen once. V trimming: 3 bases; J trimming: 6 bases; junction bases outside the gene matches: 3. Germline V gene data show CDR1 as PRHDT and CDR2 as FYEKMQ (reference sequence). The CDR3 extends over 14 amino acids. The study, taken as a whole, reports: With a few donors compared, roughly 5% of naive CD4 clonotypes were shared.

Naive CD8 cells comprised CD45RO-negative, CCR7-positively selected cells, excluding terminally differentiated effector memory CD45RA+ cells. Sequencing input: naive CD8+ T cells sorted from blood. The V call is TRBV13, the J call TRBJ2-1, with 9 bases matching TRBD2. This TCR came from a young woman in good health. The CDR3, as DNA: TGTGCCAGCAGCTTCGGGACTAGCCGCAATGAGCAGTTCTTC. This codes for CASSFGTSRNEQFF.